Listed below are T cell receptor beta chains from one sample, sequenced in a study of CD8 T cells in Susac syndrome. TCRdb itself ran the immunoSEQ multiplex PCR reads through MiXCR, one entry per CDR3 protein. The table shows 240,000 or so distinct CDR3 sequences, with around 96% occurring only once. The sequenced material came from CD4+ T cells from PBMCs. These receptors all stem from a human donor with Susac syndrome. Each CDR3 is given with its conserved first and last residue. D genes are given only for firm matches. Rows may omit the clone size; those that give it use once, few, many or a size class.

j_call	clone_size	v_call	d_call	cdr3_nt	cdr3_aa
TRBJ2-2	.	TRBV11-2	.	TGTGCCAGCAGCTCGAGCAACGGTGGGACCGGGGAGCTGTTTTTT	CASSSSNGGTGELFF
TRBJ1-2	.	TRBV30	.	TGTGCCTGGAGTAGAAGCTACACCTTC	CAWSRSYTF
TRBJ2-7	.	TRBV6-5	.	TGTGCCAGCAGTGGGAACTCCTACGAGCAGTACTTC	CASSGNSYEQYF
TRBJ1-2	.	TRBV20-1	TRBD1	TGCAGTGCTAGCCTCCGGGACAGGGATTATGGCTACACCTTC	CSASLRDRDYGYTF
TRBJ1-5	.	TRBV7-2	.	TGTGCCAGCAGCCCACCGGGGTGGTCACAGCCCCAGCATTTT	CASSPPGWSQPQHF
TRBJ2-1	.	TRBV12-3/TRBV12-4	.	TGTGCCAGCAGTTCTGGGACCGCTCCGGGACCCTTCGAGCAGTTCTTC	CASSSGTAPGPFEQFF
TRBJ1-2	.	TRBV2	.	TGTGCCAGCAGTCGGAATCCCTATGGCTACACCTTC	CASSRNPYGYTF
TRBJ1-2	once	TRBV9	.	TGTGCCAGCAGCCTCGAGGTAGGCCATGGCTACACCTTC	CASSLEVGHGYTF
TRBJ1-1	.	TRBV4-1	.	TGCGCCAGCAGCCCCCGGACAGAAGAAGCTTTCTTT	CASSPRTEEAFF
TRBJ2-4	.	TRBV25-1	TRBD1	TGTGCCAGCAGTGAATGGTCTAAGGCAGGGGGAAACATTCAGTACTTC	CASSEWSKAGGNIQYF
TRBJ1-1	once	TRBV20-1	.	TGCAGTGCTAGGCCTTTGAACACTGAAGCTTTCTTT	CSARPLNTEAFF
TRBJ2-3	.	TRBV20-1	TRBD2	TGCAGTGCGAGACGAGGGACTAGCGCAACAGATACGCAGTATTTT	CSARRGTSATDTQYF
TRBJ1-1	.	TRBV9	.	TGTGCCAGCAGCGTAGGCGCAGGGGCCTACACTGAAGCTTTCTTT	CASSVGAGAYTEAFF
TRBJ1-1	.	TRBV29-1	.	TGCAGCGCTACAGGGTTTCAGAACACTGAAGCTTTCTTT	CSATGFQNTEAFF
TRBJ2-4	.	TRBV2	TRBD2	TGTGCCAGCAGTGCGTCGGGAGGGAGTCAGTACTTC	CASSASGGSQYF
TRBJ1-1	.	TRBV30	.	TGTGCCTGGAGTCCGAGTTCTGAAGCTTTCTTT	CAWSPSSEAFF
TRBJ1-1	.	TRBV29-1	.	TGCAGCGCCGCGGTCCAGATGAACACTGAAGCTTTCTTT	CSAAVQMNTEAFF
TRBJ2-5	.	TRBV3-1	.	TGTGCCAGCAGCCACCAGGAAGCCGCCCAGTACTTC	CASSHQEAAQYF
TRBJ1-5	few	TRBV30	.	TGTGCCTGGAGTTCCGGGGGAGATCAGCCCCAGCATTTT	CAWSSGGDQPQHF
TRBJ2-1	.	TRBV12-3/TRBV12-4	.	TGTGCCAGCAGTGGCAGGGGTGAGCAGTTCTTC	CASSGRGEQFF
TRBJ2-3	once	TRBV12-3/TRBV12-4	.	TGTGCCAGCAGTCACCACGTCCCAGATACGCAGTATTTT	CASSHHVPDTQYF
TRBJ1-2	.	TRBV4-2	TRBD1	TGTGCCAGCAGCGGGGGAGGGGACAGACTAAACTATGGCTACACCTTC	CASSGGGDRLNYGYTF
TRBJ2-5	.	TRBV20-1	.	TGCAGTGCAGGGGCGGGTGGGGAGACCCAGTACTTC	CSAGAGGETQYF
TRBJ2-1	.	TRBV3-1	TRBD2	TGTGCCAGCGGGGGACTAGCGGTAAATGAGCAGTTCTTC	CASGGLAVNEQFF
TRBJ2-7	once	TRBV19	.	TGTGCCAGTAGTATCCTAGCCCTTCGCTCCGAGCAGTACTTC	CASSILALRSEQYF
TRBJ2-7	.	TRBV20-1	.	TGCAGTGCCGAGGACAGTTATGGGCAGCAGTACTTC	CSAEDSYGQQYF
TRBJ2-5	.	TRBV24-1	.	TGTGCCACCAGTGATTCGGGGACGGAGACCCAGTACTTC	CATSDSGTETQYF
TRBJ2-1	.	TRBV12-3/TRBV12-4	.	TGTGCCAGCAGTGCAAGGCACAATACCTACAATGAGCAGTTCTTC	CASSARHNTYNEQFF
TRBJ2-2	once	TRBV15	.	TGTGCCACCAGCAGAGATCGAGGAACCGGGGAGCTGTTTTTT	CATSRDRGTGELFF
TRBJ2-7	.	TRBV28	TRBD2	TGTGCCAGCAGTTTAGGGCTAGCGGGGCTGAGGCCGTCCTACGAGCAGTACTTC	CASSLGLAGLRPSYEQYF
TRBJ2-1	.	TRBV4-1	TRBD1	TGCGCCAGCAGCCAAGACAGGGGGCCATTATCACTCAATGAGCAGTTCTTC	CASSQDRGPLSLNEQFF